This T cell receptor beta chain was recorded in a study of T cells in Graves' hyperthyroidism and ophthalmopathy. On the study more broadly: Once the initial diagnosis was made, peripheral blood was obtained before any treatment. Broader study findings: Blood samples included most of the expanded thyroid clonotypes exceeding 0.001. A median roughly 6.6 months before onset, the model predicted ophthalmopathy.

This clonotype was recorded many times. Its antigen is currently unknown. TCR beta CDR3 regions were amplified from RNA transcripts. RT-PCR in the first round (using the HTBI primer set) targeted the TCR CDR3. Each CDR3 protein gets one entry after TCRdb re-called the multiplex PCR reads with MiXCR. The table records under 400,000 distinct CDR3 sequences, roughly 15% of them present only once. Trimming removed 4 bases from V and 2 bases from J, with 7 bases in between. This CDR3 region has 13 residues. Germline V CDR1 and CDR2: SGHDT, YYEEEE. PBMCs were derived from 10 ml fresh peripheral blood. Input material: blood. This chain uses TRBV5-6 with TRBJ1-5, with a tentative D call TRBD1 (6 bases). This TCR derives from a woman aged 55-69 years with Graves' ophthalmopathy. CDR3: CASSRQGNQPQHF. CDR3 bases: TGTGCCAGCAGCCGACAGGGCAATCAGCCCCAGCATTTT.